This is a list of T cell receptor beta chains from one sample in a study of neurological immune-mediated disorders. TCRdb re-called the 5' RACE reads through MiXCR, storing one row per CDR3 protein. The repertoire has approximately 68,000 distinct CDR3 sequences, approximately 5% of them found once; the top ten carry 2.2%. The sequencing input was PBMCs. The origin of the receptors is a woman in her seventies with multiple sclerosis. CDR3s include the opening cysteine and the closing phenylalanine or tryptophan. Each record gives: CDR3 protein, CDR3 DNA, J gene, V gene, clone size, CDR3 length, D gene. The D gene is left open where the match is weak. Clone size appears in some rows only: once, few, many, or a class for an expanded clone.

CSARGGGVGNQPQHF,TGCAGTGCTAGGGGGGGAGGGGTAGGCAATCAGCCCCAGCATTTT,TRBJ1-5,TRBV20-1,many,15,-
CASSYRTSGRDEQFF,TGTGCCAGCAGTTACCGGACTAGCGGGAGAGATGAGCAGTTCTTC,TRBJ2-1,TRBV6-2/TRBV6-3,few,15,TRBD2
CASSLTPTGGYGYTF,TGTGCCAGCAGTTTAACCCCGACAGGGGGCTATGGCTACACCTTC,TRBJ1-2,TRBV12-3/TRBV12-4,many,15,TRBD1
CASSDPGLAGETGELFF,TGTGCCAGCAGTGACCCGGGACTAGCGGGAGAAACCGGGGAGCTGTTTTTT,TRBJ2-2,TRBV25-1,many,17,TRBD2
CSASIFSGRAYNEQFF,TGCAGTGCTAGTATTTTCAGCGGGAGGGCCTACAATGAGCAGTTCTTC,TRBJ2-1,TRBV20-1,-,16,TRBD2
CASSLSGGEQYF,TGTGCCAGCAGCCTATCGGGCGGCGAGCAGTACTTC,TRBJ2-7,TRBV27,many,12,-
CAIKGGRNEQFF,TGTGCCATCAAGGGGGGCCGGAATGAGCAGTTCTTC,TRBJ2-1,TRBV10-3,many,12,-
CASSQDGFPGGTQYF,TGTGCCAGCAGCCAAGACGGCTTCCCCGGTGGTACGCAGTATTTT,TRBJ2-3,TRBV4-2,many,15,-
CASTFSGEVNTEAFF,TGCGCCAGCACCTTCAGTGGGGAGGTGAACACTGAAGCTTTCTTT,TRBJ1-1,TRBV5-1,many,15,-
CASSYLGQGGGQYQPQHF,TGTGCCAGCAGTTACCTCGGACAGGGTGGGGGACAATATCAGCCCCAGCATTTT,TRBJ1-5,TRBV6-6,many,18,TRBD1
CASSPPGQGYEQYF,TGTGCCAGTAGTCCACCGGGACAGGGTTACGAGCAGTACTTC,TRBJ2-7,TRBV19,many,14,TRBD1
CASRASGSGTQYF,TGTGCCAGCAGAGCTAGCGGGAGTGGGACCCAGTACTTC,TRBJ2-5,TRBV9,many,13,TRBD2
CASSPPGTGGNQPQHF,TGTGCCAGCAGCCCCCCCGGGACAGGGGGAAATCAGCCCCAGCATTTT,TRBJ1-5,TRBV7-2,-,16,TRBD1
CASSLGQSSSYEQYF,TGTGCCAGCAGCTTGGGACAGTCAAGCTCCTACGAGCAGTACTTC,TRBJ2-7,TRBV7-2,many,15,TRBD1
CSARERYRGTRSSYEQYF,TGCAGTGCTAGAGAGAGATATAGAGGGACTAGGAGCTCCTACGAGCAGTACTTC,TRBJ2-7,TRBV20-1,many,18,TRBD2
CASSQAVRVFTEAFF,TGTGCCAGCAGCCAAGCCGTAAGGGTTTTCACTGAAGCTTTCTTT,TRBJ1-1,TRBV4-2,many,15,-
CSASPTRRGFNEQFF,TGCAGTGCTTCCCCGACCCGGCGCGGTTTCAATGAGCAGTTCTTC,TRBJ2-1,TRBV20-1,many,15,-
CASSARPGQGYEQYF,TGCGCCAGCAGCGCCCGACCGGGACAGGGGTACGAGCAGTACTTC,TRBJ2-7,TRBV4-1,few,15,TRBD1
CAWSVRSVGAFF,TGTGCCTGGAGTGTACGCTCTGTTGGAGCTTTCTTT,TRBJ1-1,TRBV30,many,12,-
CASNRFGTAEAQHF,TGTGCCAGCAATCGCTTCGGGACAGCTGAGGCCCAGCATTTT,TRBJ1-5,TRBV6-2/TRBV6-3,-,14,TRBD1
CASSPSTTNEKLFF,TGTGCCAGCAGTCCGAGTACAACTAATGAAAAACTGTTTTTT,TRBJ1-4,TRBV12-3/TRBV12-4,many,14,-
CASSYGVTEAFF,TGTGCCAGCAGTTACGGGGTCACTGAAGCTTTCTTT,TRBJ1-1,TRBV6-2/TRBV6-3,few,12,-
CASSQDGLAFYEQYF,TGCGCCAGCAGCCAAGATGGCCTAGCGTTCTACGAGCAGTACTTC,TRBJ2-7,TRBV4-1,many,15,-
CASSSPGLAEETQYF,TGCGCCAGCAGCTCCCCGGGACTAGCCGAAGAGACCCAGTACTTC,TRBJ2-5,TRBV5-1,many,15,TRBD2
CASSVDSANYGYTF,TGCGCCAGCAGCGTGGACAGTGCTAACTATGGCTACACCTTC,TRBJ1-2,TRBV5-1,many,14,-
CSARWGAPYEQYF,TGCAGTGCTAGGTGGGGAGCCCCCTACGAGCAGTACTTC,TRBJ2-7,TRBV20-1,many,13,-
CASRWEGEYEQYF,TGCGCCAGCAGGTGGGAGGGGGAGTACGAGCAGTACTTC,TRBJ2-7,TRBV5-1,many,13,-
CASTSVLDTQYF,TGTGCCAGCACCTCCGTGTTAGATACGCAGTATTTT,TRBJ2-3,TRBV6-6,-,12,-
CSARLAGGTGELFF,TGCAGTGCTCGACTAGCGGGGGGCACCGGGGAGCTGTTTTTT,TRBJ2-2,TRBV20-1,many,14,TRBD2
CASSPPGSNQPQHF,TGTGCCAGCAGCCCGCCGGGGAGCAATCAGCCCCAGCATTTT,TRBJ1-5,TRBV7-2,many,14,-
CASSGLTSGSRGETQYF,TGCGCCAGCAGCGGTTTAACTAGCGGGAGTAGGGGAGAGACCCAGTACTTC,TRBJ2-5,TRBV5-1,many,17,TRBD2
CASSLGGDNQPQNF,TGCGCCAGCAGCTTGGGCGGGGACAATCAGCCCCAGAATTTT,TRBJ1-5,TRBV5-1,-,14,-
CASSSRGNTEAFF,TGTGCCAGTAGTTCGCGGGGGAACACTGAAGCTTTCTTT,TRBJ1-1,TRBV19,many,13,-
CASSRRQTYEQYF,TGTGCCAGCAGCCGGAGACAAACCTACGAGCAGTACTTC,TRBJ2-7,TRBV5-6,many,13,-
CASSLYRGMNTEAFF,TGTGCCAGCAGCCTTTACAGGGGAATGAACACTGAAGCTTTCTTT,TRBJ1-1,TRBV3-1,-,15,TRBD1
CSARPLAGSYNEQFF,TGCAGTGCTAGACCCTTAGCTGGCTCCTACAATGAGCAGTTCTTC,TRBJ2-1,TRBV20-1,many,15,-
CASSLRPYTDTQYF,TGTGCCAGCAGTTTGAGGCCTTACACAGATACGCAGTATTTT,TRBJ2-3,TRBV27,-,14,-
CSVADSGTDRNIQYF,TGCAGCGTTGCTGATTCCGGGACAGACCGAAACATTCAGTACTTC,TRBJ2-4,TRBV29-1,many,15,TRBD1
CSAGQGDFYNEQFF,TGCAGCGCAGGACAGGGAGACTTCTACAATGAGCAGTTCTTC,TRBJ2-1,TRBV29-1,many,14,TRBD1
CASSRGQGTGNTIYF,TGCGCCAGCAGCAGGGGACAGGGCACTGGAAACACCATATATTTT,TRBJ1-3,TRBV5-1,many,15,TRBD1
CASTYGGQGVSDGYTF,TGTGCCAGCACCTACGGGGGCCAGGGGGTATCAGATGGCTACACCTTC,TRBJ1-2,TRBV6-5,many,16,TRBD1
CASSFSPAQGALGYTF,TGTGCCAGCAGCTTTTCTCCAGCCCAGGGGGCGCTTGGCTACACCTTC,TRBJ1-2,TRBV5-6,many,16,TRBD1
CASSRQGPYGYTF,TGTGCCAGCAGTCGACAGGGCCCCTATGGCTACACCTTC,TRBJ1-2,TRBV12-3/TRBV12-4,-,13,TRBD1
CASSQEESGSNQPQHF,TGTGCCAGCAGCCAGGAGGAGAGTGGGAGCAATCAGCCCCAGCATTTT,TRBJ1-5,TRBV4-2,many,16,-
CASSLGGQGNEQFF,TGTGCCAGCAGTTTAGGGGGACAGGGGAATGAGCAGTTCTTC,TRBJ2-1,TRBV12-3/TRBV12-4,few,14,TRBD1
CASSSGPKEYNEQFF,TGTGCCAGCAGTTCAGGGCCCAAGGAGTACAATGAGCAGTTCTTC,TRBJ2-1,TRBV12-3/TRBV12-4,many,15,-
CASSLDSGSYEQYF,TGTGCCAGCAGCTTGGATAGCGGGAGTTACGAGCAGTACTTC,TRBJ2-7,TRBV5-4,many,14,TRBD2
CASSPDRGTQYF,TGCGCCAGCAGCCCAGACAGGGGGACCCAGTACTTC,TRBJ2-5,TRBV5-1,many,12,TRBD1
CASSVRQGGETQYF,TGTGCCAGCAGTGTGAGACAGGGGGGAGAGACCCAGTACTTC,TRBJ2-5,TRBV12-3/TRBV12-4,many,14,TRBD1
CASSQDEGVRSSPLHF,TGCGCCAGCAGCCAAGATGAGGGGGTAAGGTCGTCACCCCTCCACTTT,TRBJ1-6,TRBV4-3,many,16,-
CASSPIRGRLAYNEQFF,TGTGCCAGCAGCCCCATACGGGGAAGACTGGCTTACAATGAGCAGTTCTTC,TRBJ2-1,TRBV7-9,many,17,-
CASTLRETQYF,TGTGCCAGCACCTTGCGGGAGACCCAGTACTTC,TRBJ2-5,TRBV7-9,many,11,-
CASSLEGNSPLHF,TGTGCCAGCAGCTTAGAGGGCAATTCACCCCTCCACTTT,TRBJ1-6,TRBV7-9,many,13,-
CASRFSRNYEQYF,TGTGCCAGCAGATTCTCTAGGAACTACGAGCAGTACTTC,TRBJ2-7,TRBV12-3/TRBV12-4,few,13,-
CASSPDSFPSTEAFF,TGCGCCAGCAGCCCGGACAGTTTTCCCAGCACTGAAGCTTTCTTT,TRBJ1-1,TRBV5-1,many,15,-
CASSVGLPGGTQYF,TGTGCCAGCAGTGTCGGACTCCCGGGCGGGACCCAGTACTTC,TRBJ2-5,TRBV12-3/TRBV12-4,-,14,-
CSARDRGGGNTGELFF,TGCAGTGCTAGAGATCGGGGCGGGGGGAACACCGGGGAGCTGTTTTTT,TRBJ2-2,TRBV20-1,many,16,TRBD2
CASSQRTGEGGNTIYF,TGCGCCAGCAGCCAAAGGACAGGGGAAGGCGGAAACACCATATATTTT,TRBJ1-3,TRBV4-1,many,16,TRBD1
CSAPPPGRADTQYF,TGCAGTGCTCCTCCCCCCGGGAGGGCAGATACGCAGTATTTT,TRBJ2-3,TRBV20-1,many,14,TRBD2